Below, 9 T cell receptor beta chains from the same sample are listed, as sequenced in a study of T cells in women clearing cervical HPV infection. Method: immunoSEQ multiplex PCR; TCRdb's copy keeps in-frame clones and lacks some. The sample totals more than 20,000 clones; its top ten clones hold roughly 3.5%. Source material: blood buffy coat. The receptors originated from a woman aged 18-70 years with a cervical HPV16 infection that either progressed to CIN3+ or cleared (not recorded which).

Of note for this clone: Coverage ceases 3 residues before the CDR3 finishes, and the germline J gene fills in the end. J is TRBJ2-7 and V is TRBV20-1; D gene ambiguous. CDR1 and CDR2 from the germline V gene are DFQATT and SNEGSKA (reference sequence). Trimming took 3 bases from V and 2 from J, leaving 14 bases between them. This CDR3 comprises 14 residues. Partial CDR3 DNA: TGCAGTGCTAGTCAGGCTAATCATCCCTACGAG. Amino acids: CSASQANHPYE. The complete CDR3 protein is CSASQANHPYEQYF.

Of note for this clone: The read gets to within 3 residues of the CDR3 end, and the germline J gene fills in the rest. The rearrangement uses TRBV6-2 or TRBV6-3 and TRBJ2-5, with TRBD1 matching 8 bases. CDR3 size: 17 residues. After removal of 3 bases from V and 3 bases from J, the junction contained 12 bases not matched to a gene. CDR1 and CDR2 (germline): MNHEY, SVGEGT. The CDR3: CASSYSLLGQGKETQYF. The sequenced part of the CDR3 DNA is TGTGCCAGCAGTTATTCCCTCTTAGGACAGGGTAAAGAGACC.

CDR3 sequence reads: CASSPGHGFNEQYF. CDR3 bases read: TGTGCCAGTAGCCCGGGACACGGATTCAACGAG. The rearrangement uses TRBV19 and TRBJ2-7; maybe TRBD1 (6 bases). From the germline J gene comes the end of the CDR3, since the read stops 3 residues before it. The CDR3 extends over 14 amino acids. Germline loops: CDR1 LNHDA, CDR2 SQIVND (reference sequence). With 6 bases removed from V and 5 bases from J, the gap between germline ends came to 17 bases.

With regard to this clone: The read finishes 3 residues shy of the CDR3 end, and the germline J gene is used to complete it. The rearrangement links TRBV30 to TRBJ2-2, with 8 bases aligning to TRBD1. From germline, CDR1 is GTSNPN and CDR2 SVGIG (reference sequence). The CDR3 sequence is 13 residues long. Trimming took 4 bases from V and 5 from J; bases not matched to a gene: 3. Partial CDR3 DNA: TGTGCCTGGACAGGGGGCTATACCGGGGAG. This codes for CAWTGGYTGE. Given in full, the CDR3 is CAWTGGYTGELFF.

Details on this clone: The CDR3 goes on 3 residues after the read ends, and that part is filled in from the germline J gene. The chain links TRBV7-8 to TRBJ2-5; 10 nucleotides match TRBD2. CDR1 is SGHVS, CDR2 FQNEAQ, per germline. This CDR3 spans 16 amino acids. Trimming cost V 5 bases and J 1 base; bases outside gene matches: 7. The sequenced part of the CDR3 DNA is TGTGCCAGCAGCCCACCTCTAGCGGGAGTCCAAGAGACC. The encoded protein is CASSPPLAGVQET. The entire CDR3 protein is CASSPPLAGVQETQYF. Looking up the rest from reference TRBV7-8 and TRBJ2-5 gives the full variable domain: GAGVSQSPRYKVAKRGQDVALRCDPISGHVSLFWYQQALGQGPEFLTYFQNEAQLDKSGLPSDRFFAERPEGSVSTLKIQRTQQEDSAVYLCASSPPLAGVQETQYFGPGTRLLVL.

As concerns this clone: The read is 3 residues too short to cover the CDR3 end, so that end is filled in from the germline J gene. This chain links TRBV7-6 with TRBJ2-1, with 11 bases that match TRBD2. There are 14 residues in the CDR3. Trimming removed 4 bases from V and 4 bases from J; junction bases left unmatched: 0. CDR1 SGHVS and CDR2 FNYEAQ come from the germline V gene. Partial CDR3 DNA: TGTGCCAGCAGCTCTAGCGGGGGGTACAATGAG. Residues: CASSSSGGYNE. The full CDR3 protein reads CASSSSGGYNEQFF.

With respect to this clone: The read falls 3 residues short of the CDR3 end, and the missing part is taken from the germline J gene. This chain connects TRBV5-1 to TRBJ2-1, with a possible D match to TRBD1 (5 bases). CDR1 SGHRS and CDR2 YFSETQ come from the germline V gene. Deletions cut 4 bases from V and 6 bases from J, with 11 bases between. CDR3 length: 13 residues. The CDR3 is CASSPSRANEQFF. Partial CDR3 DNA: TGCGCCAGCAGCCCCTCCAGGGCCAATGAG.

For this clone: The CDR3 end lies 3 residues beyond the end of the read and is filled in from the germline J gene. This chain connects TRBV30 to TRBJ1-2, with 9 bases that match TRBD1. The CDR3 is 16 residues long. The trim removed 7 bases at V and 4 bases at J, leaving 16 bases unmatched. Germline-derived CDR1 and CDR2 are GTSNPN and SVGIG (reference sequence). The sequenced part of the CDR3 DNA is TGTGCCTCATACCGGGACAGGGTAAAACGGGGCTATGGC. Translating gives CASYRDRVKRGYG. In full, the CDR3 reads CASYRDRVKRGYGYTF.

With regard to this clone: The CDR3 end falls 3 residues outside the read, so it is completed with the germline J gene. The chain links TRBV6-2 or TRBV6-3 to TRBJ2-7, with 8 bases fitting TRBD2. This CDR3 is 15 amino acids long. The V gene's germline CDR1 is MNHEY and CDR2 SVGEGT. The V and J ends lost 4 bases and 4 bases, in that order; junction bases with no gene match: 9. The CDR3 sequence is CASSWTSPGRYEQYF. The CDR3 bases that were read are TGTGCCAGCAGTTGGACTAGCCCGGGTCGGTACGAG.